Sequencing of this TCR beta chain was carried out in a study of blood T cells in healthy people across ages. As to this clonotype: Its target is unknown.

Broader study findings: It was not possible, with unsorted PBMCs, to conclusively compare naive and antigen-experienced cells. Percentage of naive T cells showed a strong correlation with TCR beta diversity.

Germline V gene data show CDR1 as MGHRA and CDR2 as YSYEKL. The CDR3 totals 15 residues. V lost 4 bases and J 0 bases, leaving 7 bases between the germline ends. The authors ran a second PCR of about 6 to 11 cycles using a sample-barcoded 5' primer and a J-beta primer mix. TCRdb re-derived calls from the 5' RACE reads in MiXCR, one entry per CDR3 protein. The sample lists about 1 million distinct CDR3 sequences; under 45% were seen once. The rearrangement links TRBV4-1 to TRBJ1-6; no firm D call. The clonotype originates from a woman aged 60-75 years in good health. The specimen sequenced was blood. The CDR3 sequence is CASSPPASYNSPLHF. The CDR3 nucleotides read TGCGCCAGCAGCCCTCCAGCCTCCTATAATTCACCCCTCCACTTT.